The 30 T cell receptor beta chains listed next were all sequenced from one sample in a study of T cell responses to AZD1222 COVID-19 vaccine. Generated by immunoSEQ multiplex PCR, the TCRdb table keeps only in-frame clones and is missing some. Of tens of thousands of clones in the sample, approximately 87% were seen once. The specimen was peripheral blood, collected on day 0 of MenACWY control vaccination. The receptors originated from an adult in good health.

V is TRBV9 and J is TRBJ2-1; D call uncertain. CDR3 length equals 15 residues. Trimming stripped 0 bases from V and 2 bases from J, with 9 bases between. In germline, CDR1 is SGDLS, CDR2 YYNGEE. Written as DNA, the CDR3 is TGTGCCAGCAGCGTAGAGAGGTGGACCTACAATGAGCAGTTCTTC. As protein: CASSVERWTYNEQFF.

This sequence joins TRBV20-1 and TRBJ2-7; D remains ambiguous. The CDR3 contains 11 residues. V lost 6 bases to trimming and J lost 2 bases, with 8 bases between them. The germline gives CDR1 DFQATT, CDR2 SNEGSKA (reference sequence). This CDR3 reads CSATKTYEQYF. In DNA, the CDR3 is TGCAGTGCCACCAAAACCTACGAGCAGTACTTC.

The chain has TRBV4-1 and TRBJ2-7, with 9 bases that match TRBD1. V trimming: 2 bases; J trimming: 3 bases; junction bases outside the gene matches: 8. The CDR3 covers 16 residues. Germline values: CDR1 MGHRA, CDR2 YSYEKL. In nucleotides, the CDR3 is TGCGCCAGCAGCCAAAGAGGGGACAGGGTCTTCTACGAGCAGTACTTC. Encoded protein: CASSQRGDRVFYEQYF.

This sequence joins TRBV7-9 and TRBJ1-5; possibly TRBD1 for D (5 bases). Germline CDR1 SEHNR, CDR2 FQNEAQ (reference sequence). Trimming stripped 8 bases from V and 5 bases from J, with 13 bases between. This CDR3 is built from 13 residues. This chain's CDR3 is CASARTGDQPQHF. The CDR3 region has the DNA TGTGCCAGCGCGAGGACGGGGGATCAGCCCCAGCATTTT.

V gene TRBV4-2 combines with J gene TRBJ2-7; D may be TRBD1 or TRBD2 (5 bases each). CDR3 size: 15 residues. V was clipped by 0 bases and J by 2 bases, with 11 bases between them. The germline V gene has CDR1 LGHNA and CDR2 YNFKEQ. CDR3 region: CASSQERDLAYEQYF. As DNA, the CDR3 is TGTGCCAGCAGCCAAGAACGGGACCTAGCCTACGAGCAGTACTTC.

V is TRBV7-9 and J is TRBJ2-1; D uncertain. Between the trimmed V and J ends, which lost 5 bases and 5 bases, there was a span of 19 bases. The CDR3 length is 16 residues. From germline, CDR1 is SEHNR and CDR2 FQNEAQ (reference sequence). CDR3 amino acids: CASSPGHGGINNEQFF. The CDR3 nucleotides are TGTGCCAGCAGCCCCGGCCATGGCGGAATAAACAATGAGCAGTTCTTC.

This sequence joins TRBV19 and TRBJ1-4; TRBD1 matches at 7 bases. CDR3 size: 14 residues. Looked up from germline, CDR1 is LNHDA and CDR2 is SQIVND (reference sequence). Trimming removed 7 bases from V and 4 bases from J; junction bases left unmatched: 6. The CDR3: CASTAGQFNEKLFF. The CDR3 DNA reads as TGTGCCAGTACCGCGGGACAGTTTAATGAAAAACTGTTTTTT.

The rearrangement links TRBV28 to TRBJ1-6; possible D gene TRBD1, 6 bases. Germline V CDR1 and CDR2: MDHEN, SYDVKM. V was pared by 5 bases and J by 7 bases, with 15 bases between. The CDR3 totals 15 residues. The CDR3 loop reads CASSLTGQGNSPLHF. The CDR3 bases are TGTGCCAGCAGTCTTACAGGGCAGGGGAATTCACCCCTCCACTTT.

In DNA, the CDR3 is TGTGCCAGTAGCCGGGACAGTTACAAAGAGACCCAGTACTTC. Its translation: CASSRDSYKETQYF. This chain uses TRBV19 with TRBJ2-5, with 7 bases aligning to TRBD1. The germline V gene encodes CDR1 LNHDA and CDR2 SQIVND (reference sequence). With V trimmed by 6 bases and J by 3 bases, 7 bases remained unmatched. The CDR3 totals 14 residues.

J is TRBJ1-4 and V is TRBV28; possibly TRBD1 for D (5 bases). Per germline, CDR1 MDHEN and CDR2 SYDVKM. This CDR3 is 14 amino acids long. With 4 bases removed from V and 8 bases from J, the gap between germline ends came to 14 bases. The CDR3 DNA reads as TGTGCCAGCAGTTCCAGACAGATTCGCGAAAAACTGTTTTTT. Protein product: CASSSRQIREKLFF.

DNA for the CDR3: TGTGCCAGTGGAGGCAGGACAGATACGCAGTATTTT. Translating it yields CASGGRTDTQYF. The J gene is TRBJ2-3, the V gene TRBV19; D possibly corresponds to TRBD2 (5 bases). Germline CDR1 and CDR2: LNHDA and SQIVND (reference sequence). V gave up 8 bases and J gave up 3 bases, with 9 bases separating them. The CDR3 extends over 12 amino acids.

CDR3 loop: CASSLGPAYGYTF. The DNA of the CDR3 is TGTGCCAGCAGTTTAGGGCCAGCCTATGGCTACACCTTC. This chain connects TRBV28 to TRBJ1-2; D gene unclear. The germline V gene encodes CDR1 MDHEN and CDR2 SYDVKM. The CDR3 consists of 13 residues. V was clipped by 2 bases and J by 4 bases, with 8 bases between them.

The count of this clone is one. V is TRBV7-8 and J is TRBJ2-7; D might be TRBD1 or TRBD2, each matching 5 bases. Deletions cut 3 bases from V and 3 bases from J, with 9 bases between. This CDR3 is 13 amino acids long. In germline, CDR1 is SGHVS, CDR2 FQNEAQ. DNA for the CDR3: TGTGCCAGCAGCTTTTCTGGGGGCTACGAGCAGTACTTC. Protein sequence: CASSFSGGYEQYF.

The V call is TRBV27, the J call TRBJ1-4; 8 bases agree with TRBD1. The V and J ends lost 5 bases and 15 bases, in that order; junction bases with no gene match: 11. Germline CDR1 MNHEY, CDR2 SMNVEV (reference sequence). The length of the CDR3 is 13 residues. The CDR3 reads CASSQPGQGRLFF. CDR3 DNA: TGTGCCAGCAGTCAACCCGGACAGGGACGGTTGTTTTTT.

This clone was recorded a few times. In DNA, the CDR3 is TGTGCCTGGAGCGACCGCCGTCTTCTGGTAGAGTACTTC. Translating it yields CAWSDRRLLVEYF. This chain connects TRBV30 to TRBJ2-7; no reliable D call. Trimming cost V 3 bases and J 11 bases, with 20 bases left between them. This CDR3 has 13 amino acids. Germline CDR1 GTSNPN, CDR2 SVGIG (reference sequence).

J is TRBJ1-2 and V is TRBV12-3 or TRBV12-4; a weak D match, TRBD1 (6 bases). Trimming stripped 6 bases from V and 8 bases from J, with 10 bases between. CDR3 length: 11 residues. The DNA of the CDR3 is TGTGCCAGCAGACAACAGGGCGGCTACACCTTC. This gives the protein CASRQQGGYTF.

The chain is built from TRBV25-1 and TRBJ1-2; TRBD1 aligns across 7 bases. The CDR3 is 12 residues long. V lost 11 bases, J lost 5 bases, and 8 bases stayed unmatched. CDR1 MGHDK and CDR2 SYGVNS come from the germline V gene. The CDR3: CASSTGKYGYTF. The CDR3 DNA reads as TGTGCCTCCTCGACAGGGAAGTATGGCTACACCTTC.

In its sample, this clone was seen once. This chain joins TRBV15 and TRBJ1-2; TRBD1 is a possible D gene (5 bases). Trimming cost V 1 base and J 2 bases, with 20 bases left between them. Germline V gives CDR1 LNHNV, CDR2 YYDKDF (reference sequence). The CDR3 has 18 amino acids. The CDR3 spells CATSRGGTPKGSNYGYTF. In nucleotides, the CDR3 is TGTGCCACCAGCAGAGGGGGGACCCCAAAAGGATCAAACTATGGCTACACCTTC.

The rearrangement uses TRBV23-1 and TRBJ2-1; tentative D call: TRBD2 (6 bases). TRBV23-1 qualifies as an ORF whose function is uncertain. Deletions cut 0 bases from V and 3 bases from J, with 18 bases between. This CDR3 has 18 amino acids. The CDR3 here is CASSQSFKGGKNYNEQFF. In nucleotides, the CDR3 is TGCGCCAGCAGTCAATCGTTTAAAGGCGGGAAGAACTACAATGAGCAGTTCTTC.

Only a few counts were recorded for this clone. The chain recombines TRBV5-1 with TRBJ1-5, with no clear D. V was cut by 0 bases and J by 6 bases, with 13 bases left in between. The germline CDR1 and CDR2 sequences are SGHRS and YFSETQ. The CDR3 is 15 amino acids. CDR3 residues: CASSLEGGIGQPQHF. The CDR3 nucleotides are TGCGCCAGCAGCTTGGAAGGAGGGATCGGTCAGCCCCAGCATTTT.

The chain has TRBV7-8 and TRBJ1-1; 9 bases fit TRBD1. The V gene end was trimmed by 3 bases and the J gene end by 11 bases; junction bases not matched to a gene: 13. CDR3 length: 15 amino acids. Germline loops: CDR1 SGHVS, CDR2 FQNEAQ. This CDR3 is CASSLGNRGQGEAFF. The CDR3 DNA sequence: TGTGCCAGCAGCTTGGGTAACAGGGGGCAAGGGGAGGCTTTCTTT.

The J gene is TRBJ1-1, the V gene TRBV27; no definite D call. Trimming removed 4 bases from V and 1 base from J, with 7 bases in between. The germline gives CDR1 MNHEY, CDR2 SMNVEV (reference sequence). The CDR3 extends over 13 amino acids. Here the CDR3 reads CASSSKWNTEAFF. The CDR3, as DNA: TGTGCCAGCAGTTCGAAATGGAACACTGAAGCTTTCTTT.

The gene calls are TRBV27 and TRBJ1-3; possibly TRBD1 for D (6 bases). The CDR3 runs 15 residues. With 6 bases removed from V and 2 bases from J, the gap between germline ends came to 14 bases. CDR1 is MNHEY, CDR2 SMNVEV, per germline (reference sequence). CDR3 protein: CASRRGAGPGNTIYF. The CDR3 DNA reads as TGTGCCAGCAGGAGGGGGGCAGGGCCTGGAAACACCATATATTTT.

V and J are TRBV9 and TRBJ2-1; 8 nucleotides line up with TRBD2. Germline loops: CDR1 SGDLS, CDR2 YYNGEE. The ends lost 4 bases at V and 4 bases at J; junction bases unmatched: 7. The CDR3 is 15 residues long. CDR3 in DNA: TGTGCCAGCAGCCCAGATCAGCGGGGGTACAATGAGCAGTTCTTC. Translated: CASSPDQRGYNEQFF.

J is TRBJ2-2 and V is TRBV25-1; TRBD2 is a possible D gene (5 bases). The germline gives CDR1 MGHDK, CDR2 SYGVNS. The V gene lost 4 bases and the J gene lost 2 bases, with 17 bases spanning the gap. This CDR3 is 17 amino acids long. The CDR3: CASSVSLGVSNTGELFF. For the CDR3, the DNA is TGTGCCAGCAGTGTGAGCCTGGGAGTAAGCAACACCGGGGAGCTGTTTTTT.

The CDR3 sequence is CASGGGTEAFF. The CDR3 DNA reads TGTGCTAGTGGTGGCGGGACTGAAGCTTTCTTT. This sequence joins TRBV12-5 and TRBJ1-1; no firm D call. Germline loops: CDR1 LGHNT, CDR2 FRNRAP. V lost 5 bases and J lost 5, with 6 bases in between. This CDR3 contains 11 residues.

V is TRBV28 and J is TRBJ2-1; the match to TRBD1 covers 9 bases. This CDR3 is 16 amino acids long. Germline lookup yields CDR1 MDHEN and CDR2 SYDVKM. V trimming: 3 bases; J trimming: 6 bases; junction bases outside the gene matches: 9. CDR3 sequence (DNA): TGTGCCAGCAGTTTTTCCGGGACAGGGCTATTCAATGAGCAGTTCTTC. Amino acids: CASSFSGTGLFNEQFF.

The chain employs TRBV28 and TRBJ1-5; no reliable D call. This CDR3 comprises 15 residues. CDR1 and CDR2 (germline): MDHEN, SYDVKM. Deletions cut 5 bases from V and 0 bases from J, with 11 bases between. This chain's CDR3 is CASSAGLNSNQPQHF. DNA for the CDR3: TGTGCCAGCAGTGCCGGACTGAATAGCAATCAGCCCCAGCATTTT.

The CDR3 region has the DNA TGTGCCAGCAGTCGCACTAGTCCTTACAATGAGCAGTTCTTC. It translates to CASSRTSPYNEQFF. The V and J genes are TRBV2 and TRBJ2-1; D is possibly TRBD2 (5 bases). The germline gives CDR1 SNHLY, CDR2 FYNNEI. This CDR3 has 14 residues. Trimming left V 5 bases short and J 4 bases short, with 12 bases between.

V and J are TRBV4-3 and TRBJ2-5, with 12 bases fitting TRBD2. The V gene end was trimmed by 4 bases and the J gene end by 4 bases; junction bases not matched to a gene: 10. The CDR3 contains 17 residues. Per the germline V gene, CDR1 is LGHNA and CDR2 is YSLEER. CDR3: CASSPYSSSGRVETQYF. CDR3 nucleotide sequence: TGCGCCAGCAGCCCCTACTCTTCTAGCGGGAGGGTAGAGACCCAGTACTTC.